This T cell receptor (beta chain) was sequenced for a study of cytomegalovirus exposure and HLA in healthy donors. This clone has a single count. 13 Jbeta primers and 60 Vbeta primers were used for the PCR. TCRdb keeps only in-frame clones here, not all; method: immunoSEQ multiplex PCR. The sample carries approximately 210,000 clones, 82% recorded once. The sample was PBMCs. The source is a man between 40 and 49 years old in good health and CMV-seropositive.

DNA of the CDR3: TGTGCCAGCAGCCAACCGGGACAGGGTCTTTATGGCTACACCTTC. Translating it yields CASSQPGQGLYGYTF. The V and J genes are TRBV14 and TRBJ1-2; 9 bases are shared with TRBD1. The CDR3 covers 15 residues. CDR1 is SGHDN and CDR2 is FVKESK in the germline V gene. Unmatched junction bases numbered 6, after V lost 2 bases and J lost 5 bases.